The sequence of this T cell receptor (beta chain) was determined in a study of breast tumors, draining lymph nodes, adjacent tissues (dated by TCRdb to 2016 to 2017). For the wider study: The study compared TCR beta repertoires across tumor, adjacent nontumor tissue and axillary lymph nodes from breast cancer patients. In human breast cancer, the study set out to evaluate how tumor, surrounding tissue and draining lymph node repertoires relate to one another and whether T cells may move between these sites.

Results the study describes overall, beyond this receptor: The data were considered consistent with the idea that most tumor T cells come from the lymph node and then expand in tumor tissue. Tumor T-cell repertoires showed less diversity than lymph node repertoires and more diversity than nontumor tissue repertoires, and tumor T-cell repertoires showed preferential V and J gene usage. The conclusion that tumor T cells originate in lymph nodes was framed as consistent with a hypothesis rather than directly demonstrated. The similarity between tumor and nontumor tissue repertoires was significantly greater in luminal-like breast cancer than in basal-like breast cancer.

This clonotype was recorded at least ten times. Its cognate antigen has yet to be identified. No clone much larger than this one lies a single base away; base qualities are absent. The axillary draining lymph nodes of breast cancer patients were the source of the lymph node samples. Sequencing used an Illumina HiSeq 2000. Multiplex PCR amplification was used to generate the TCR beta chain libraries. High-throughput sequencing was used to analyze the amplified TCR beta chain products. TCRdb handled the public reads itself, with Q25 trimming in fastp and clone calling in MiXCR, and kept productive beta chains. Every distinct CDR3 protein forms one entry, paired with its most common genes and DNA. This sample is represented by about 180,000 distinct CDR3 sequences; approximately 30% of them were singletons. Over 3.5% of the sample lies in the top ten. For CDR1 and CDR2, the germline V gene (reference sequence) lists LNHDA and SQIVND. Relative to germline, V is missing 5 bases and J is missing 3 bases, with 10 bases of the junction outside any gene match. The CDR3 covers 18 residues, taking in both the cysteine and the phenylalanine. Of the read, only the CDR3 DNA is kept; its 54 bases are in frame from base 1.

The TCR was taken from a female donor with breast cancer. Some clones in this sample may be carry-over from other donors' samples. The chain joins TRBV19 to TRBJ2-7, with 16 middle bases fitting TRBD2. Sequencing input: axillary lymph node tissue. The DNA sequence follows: TGTGCCAGTAGTTCTAGAACCGGGACTAGCGGGAGGGACTACGAGCAGTACTTC. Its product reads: CASSSRTGTSGRDYEQYF.